In this sample, the clone carrying this T cell receptor (beta chain) turned up a few times. Its cognate antigen is unknown. This CDR3 has 14 amino acids. The V gene lost 3 bases and the J gene lost 5 bases, with 12 bases spanning the gap. The entry originates in a study of CD4 T cells in relation to SARS-CoV-2 and coronaviruses. Study context: Convalescent donors were aged roughly 20 to 75, with median around 37 years. Convalescent patients were fewer than ten males and a few females; two were Hispanic.

Profiling relied on immunoSEQ multiplex PCR, and the TCRdb table lists in-frame clones only, not all of them. The table lists about 43,000 clones, about 80% of them singletons. Naive and memory CD4+ T cells were separated from cryopreserved PBMCs. Fewer than 1.2 x 10^5 naive or memory CD4+ cells were cultured with CEF peptides for approximately 11 days. This chain connects TRBV5-3 to TRBJ1-5; TRBD1 is a possible D gene (6 bases). Being an ORF, TRBV5-3 has a function that is uncertain. Sequencing was carried out using naive CD4+ T cells from PBMCs, cultured in vitro. Specified subset: naive CD4+ T cells isolated by negative enrichment. The origin of this receptor is an adult with COVID-19. The CDR3 reads CARSSHREDQPQHF. In DNA, the CDR3 is TGTGCCAGAAGCTCACACAGGGAGGATCAGCCCCAGCATTTT.